Reported below is one TCR beta chain. Its antigen remains unidentified. The data belong to a study of cytomegalovirus exposure and HLA in healthy donors. V was shortened by 6 bases and J by 4 bases, with 18 bases between the two germline ends. From germline, CDR1 is MNHEY and CDR2 SMNVEV (reference sequence). CDR3 length: 15 amino acids. Study-wide results and limits: In a later analysis, common viral pathogens appeared linked to several of the most significant clusters. Analysis was performed later, and it showed HLA-associated TCR beta chains to be more clonally expanded than equally common others. According to the study, around 150 TCR beta chains were cytomegalovirus-associated. The presence/absence work took it that sequencing depth was about the same across donors.

PCR involved 60 Vbeta and 13 Jbeta primers. Data came from immunoSEQ multiplex PCR; TCRdb stores just in-frame clones and leaves some out. The table lists around 140,000 clones, roughly three quarters of them singletons, with roughly 1% in the top ten. This chain links TRBV27 with TRBJ1-2, with D possibly matching TRBD1 (6 bases). This clonotype originated in a woman aged 55-70 years in good health and CMV-seronegative. Input material: PBMCs. The CDR3: CASSPGAREIYGYTF. For the CDR3, the DNA is TGTGCCAGCAGCCCAGGGGCACGTGAGATCTATGGCTACACCTTC.